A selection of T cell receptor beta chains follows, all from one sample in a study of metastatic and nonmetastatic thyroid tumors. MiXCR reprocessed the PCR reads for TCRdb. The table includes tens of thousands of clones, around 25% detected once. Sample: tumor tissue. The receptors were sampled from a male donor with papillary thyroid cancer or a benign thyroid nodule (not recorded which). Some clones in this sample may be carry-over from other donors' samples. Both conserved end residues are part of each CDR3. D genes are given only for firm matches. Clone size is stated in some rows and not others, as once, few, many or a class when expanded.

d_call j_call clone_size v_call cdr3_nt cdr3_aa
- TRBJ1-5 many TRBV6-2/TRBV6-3 TGTGCCAGCAGTTACCCGGGGGCGCAACAGCCCCAGCATTTT CASSYPGAQQPQHF
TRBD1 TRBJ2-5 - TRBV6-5 TGTGCCAGCAGTCACCCCGGGACAGGGGGATTCCAAGAGACCCAGTACTTC CASSHPGTGGFQETQYF
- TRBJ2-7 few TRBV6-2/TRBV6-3 TGTGCCAGCAGTTCCACCAGAAGCTACGAGCAGTACTTC CASSSTRSYEQYF
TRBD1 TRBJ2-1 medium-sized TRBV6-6 TGTGCCAGCAGTTACGGACAGGCGGACAATGAGCAGTTCTTC CASSYGQADNEQFF
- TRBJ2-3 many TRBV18 TGTGCCAGCTCACCTCCCCCAGGGCCCACAGATACGCAGTATTTT CASSPPPGPTDTQYF
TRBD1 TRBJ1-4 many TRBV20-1 TGCAGTGCTAGAGCTATCAGGGGGCCTGGTGAAAAACTGTTTTTT CSARAIRGPGEKLFF
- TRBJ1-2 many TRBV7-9 TGTGCCAGCAGCCGGGACACCTATGGCTACACCTTC CASSRDTYGYTF
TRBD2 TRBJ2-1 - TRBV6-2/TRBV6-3 TGTGCCAGCAGTTACGCTAGCGGTAGAGGCTCCTACAATGAGCAGTTCTTC CASSYASGRGSYNEQFF
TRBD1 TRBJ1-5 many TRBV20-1 TGCAGTGCTGGGACAGCTTATAATCAGCCCCAGCATTTT CSAGTAYNQPQHF
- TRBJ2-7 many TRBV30 TGTGCCTGGACCCCAGGTGGCTGGCTCTACGAGCAGTACTTC CAWTPGGWLYEQYF
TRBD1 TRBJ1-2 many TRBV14 TGTGCCAGCAGCGGACTACAGGGGGTATGGGGCTACACCTTC CASSGLQGVWGYTF
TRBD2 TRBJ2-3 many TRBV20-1 TGCAGTGCCATTAGCGGGGGGGGCACAGATACGCAGTATTTT CSAISGGGTDTQYF
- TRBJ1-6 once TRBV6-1 TGTGCCAGCAGCCTAGACAGGAATTCACACCTCCAATTT CASSLDRNSHLQF
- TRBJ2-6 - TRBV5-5 TGTGCCAGCATCCTCAGGGGTAATCGTGGGTCCAACGTCCTGACTTTC CASILRGNRGSNVLTF
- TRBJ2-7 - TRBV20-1 TGCAGGGCCCACCCCATTAGCGTGAGTGACGACGAGCAGTACTTC CRAHPISVSDDEQYF
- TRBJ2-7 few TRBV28 TGTGCCAGCAGTTGTAGTCATGGAGTACGCAAGCAGTACTTC CASSCSHGVRKQYF
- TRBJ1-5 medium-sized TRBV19 TGTGCCAGTAGTATAGGGTACAGGGGCAATCAGCCCCAGCATTTT CASSIGYRGNQPQHF
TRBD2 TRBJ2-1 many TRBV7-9 TGTGCCAGCAGCTTACTAGCGGGGTCGAACAATGAGCAGTTCTTC CASSLLAGSNNEQFF
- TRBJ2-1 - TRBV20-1 TGCAGTGCCGAAATAGAGACAGACAGCTCCTACGAGCAGTTCTTC CSAEIETDSSYEQFF
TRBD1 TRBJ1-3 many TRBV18 TGTGCCAGCTCACCAGACAGGGAGAGCTCTGGAAACACCATATATTTT CASSPDRESSGNTIYF
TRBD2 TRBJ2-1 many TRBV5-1 TGCGCCAGCAGCCCTAGCGGGAGTAGCCCCTACAATGAGCAGTTCTTC CASSPSGSSPYNEQFF
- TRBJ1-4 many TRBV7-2 TGTGCCAGCAGCTTAAGCACAGGAGTATATGAAAAACTGTTTTTT CASSLSTGVYEKLFF
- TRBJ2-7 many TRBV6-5 TGTGCCAGCAGTTACGGACTCCTGGGCTACGAGCAGTACTTC CASSYGLLGYEQYF
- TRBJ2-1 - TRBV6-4 TGTGCCTGCAGTGAAGACTCAAACAAGGAGCAGTTCTTC CACSEDSNKEQFF
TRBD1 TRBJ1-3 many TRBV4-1 TGCGCCAGCAGCCAAGCTGCTCCCGGGACAGGGATAGGAAACACCATATATTTT CASSQAAPGTGIGNTIYF
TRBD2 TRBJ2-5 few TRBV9 TGTGCCAGCAGCGTAAAAGCGGGAAGGGAGACCCAGTACTTC CASSVKAGRETQYF
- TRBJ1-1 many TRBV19 TGTGCCAGTAGTATTGGTGCAGGGGAAGCTTTCTTT CASSIGAGEAFF
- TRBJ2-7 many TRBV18 TGTGCCAGCTCGTCCGGGACCGGTCATAAAGGCGTCTCCTACGAGCAGTACTTC CASSSGTGHKGVSYEQYF
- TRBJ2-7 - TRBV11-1 TGTGCCAGCAGCTTAGGGACAGACGTCTACGAGCAGTACTTC CASSLGTDVYEQYF
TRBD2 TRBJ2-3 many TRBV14 TGTGCCAGCAGCCCCCTCTGGGGGGGGGATACGCAGTATTTT CASSPLWGGDTQYF
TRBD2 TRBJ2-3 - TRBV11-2 TGTGCAAGCAGCTTACTTCGGGCGGGAGGGCTCGATACGCTGTATTTT CASSLLRAGGLDTLYF
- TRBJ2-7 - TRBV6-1 TGTGCCAGCAGTGACTGGGGTACAGTGGCCTACGAGCAGTACTTC CASSDWGTVAYEQYF
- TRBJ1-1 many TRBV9 TGTGCCAGCAGCGTTACAGGGAGCAACACTGAAGCTTTCTTT CASSVTGSNTEAFF
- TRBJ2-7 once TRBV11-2 TGTGCCAGCAGCTTATTCAACGATCAGTACTTC CASSLFNDQYF
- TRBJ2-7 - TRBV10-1 TGCGCCAGCAGTGCAGGGGCAGCCCTTACCTACGAGCAGTACTTC CASSAGAALTYEQYF
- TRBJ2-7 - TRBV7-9 TGTGCCAGCAGCTACCCCTGGCTTTTCTACGAGCAGTACTTC CASSYPWLFYEQYF
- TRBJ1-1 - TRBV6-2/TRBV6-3 TGTCCAAGCAGTCCCTTCCAGAGCGGGAGTGAAGCTTTCTTT CPSSPFQSGSEAFF
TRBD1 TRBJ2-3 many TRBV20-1 TGCAGTGCTAGCGACAGGGACCCCACAGATACGCAGTATTTT CSASDRDPTDTQYF
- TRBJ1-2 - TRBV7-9 TGTGCCATCAGCGAGTCAGGCGTGGTCTATGGCTACACCTTC CAISESGVVYGYTF
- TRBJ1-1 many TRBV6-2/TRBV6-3 TGTGCCAGCAGACTCCGGGACCACAACACTGAAGCTTTCTTT CASRLRDHNTEAFF
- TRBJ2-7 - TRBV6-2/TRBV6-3 TGTGCCAGTAGCTCCCAACTTCCTCGGGTCCACGATCAGTACTTC CASSSQLPRVHDQYF
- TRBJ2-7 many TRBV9 TGTGCCAGCAGCGTAGACGACAGGCCGACCTACGAGCAGTACTTC CASSVDDRPTYEQYF
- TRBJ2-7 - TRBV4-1 TGCGCCTGCAGCCAAGAGAACTGGCACTACGAGCAGTACTTC CACSQENWHYEQYF
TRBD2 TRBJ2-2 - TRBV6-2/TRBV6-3 TGTGCCAGCAGTTACTCTCGCGCGACTAGCGGGAGGTGGACCGAGGAGCTGTTTTTT CASSYSRATSGRWTEELFF
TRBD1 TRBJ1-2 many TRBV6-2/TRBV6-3 TGTGCCAGCAGTTACCGGGACAGCCGGGTCTATGGCTACACCTTC CASSYRDSRVYGYTF
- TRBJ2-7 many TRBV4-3 TGCGCCAGCAGCCAAGGACAGGAGGCCTACGAGCAGTACTTC CASSQGQEAYEQYF
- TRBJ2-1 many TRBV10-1 TGCGCCAGTAGACAAGGAAACAACAATGAGCAGTTCTTC CASRQGNNNEQFF
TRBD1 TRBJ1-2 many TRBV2 TGTGCCAGCAGTGTTGGGGGAACGACAGGGGAGGCTAACTATGGCTACACCTTC CASSVGGTTGEANYGYTF
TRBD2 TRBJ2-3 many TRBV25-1 TGTGCCAGCAGTTACTATAAGCAGCGGGAGTACCGAGTGTGGGGCACAGATACGCAGTATTTT CASSYYKQREYRVWGTDTQYF
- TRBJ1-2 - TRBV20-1 TGCAGTGCTCACTCTGACTTGTCGTTGTACTGCTACACCTTC CSAHSDLSLYCYTF
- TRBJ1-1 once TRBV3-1 TGTGCCAGCAGCCACTTAACTGAAGCTTTCTTT CASSHLTEAFF
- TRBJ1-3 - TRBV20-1 TGCAGTGCTTCGCCGGGGCAAGTATCTGGAAACACCATATATTTT CSASPGQVSGNTIYF
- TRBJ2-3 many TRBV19 TGTGCCACCGAACCGGGACAAGACACAGATACGCAGTATTTT CATEPGQDTDTQYF
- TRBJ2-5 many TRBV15 TGTGCCACCAGCAGTCACGACAGGAAAGAGACCCAGTACTTC CATSSHDRKETQYF
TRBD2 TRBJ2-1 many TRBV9 TGTGCCAGCAGCGTAGGTTTAGCGGGAGGGCTTGATGAGCAGTTCTTC CASSVGLAGGLDEQFF
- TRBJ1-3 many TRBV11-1 TGTGCCAGCAGCTCGACGCAGGGGATGATTTTAAACACCATATATTTT CASSSTQGMILNTIYF
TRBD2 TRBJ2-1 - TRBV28 TGTCCCAGCAGTACACTAGCGGGATGGGTGGTCAATGAGCAGTTCTTC CPSSTLAGWVVNEQFF